This entry describes one TCR beta chain. This sample was taken from a study of blood T cell repertoires in COVID-19. Across the study: T cells, B-cell-depleted T cells, or PBMCs supplied cDNA or gDNA.

Clones were sequenced by immunoSEQ multiplex PCR, and TCRdb holds only the in-frame ones, with some missing. The sample consists of hundreds of thousands of clones, 80% to 85% of them appearing once. Residents of about two dozen US areas, aged about 18 to 95 years, made up the participants. Germline V gives CDR1 SGHTA, CDR2 FQGTGA. V was pared by 0 bases and J by 4 bases, with 6 bases between. The CDR3 is 13 amino acids. Input material: PBMCs or T cells enriched from blood (not recorded which). This TCR was recovered from a man aged 35-49 years who had been exposed to COVID-19. J is TRBJ1-1 and V is TRBV7-3; D gene uncertain. Written as DNA, the CDR3 is TGTGCCAGCAGCTTAACGTGGAGCACTGAAGCTTTCTTT. Protein sequence: CASSLTWSTEAFF. The whole variable domain, remainder taken from reference TRBV7-3 and TRBJ1-1, is GAGVSQTPSNKVTEKGKYVELRCDPISGHTALYWYRQSLGQGPEFLIYFQGTGAADDSGLPNDRFFAVRPEGSVSTLKIQRTERGDSAVYLCASSLTWSTEAFFGQGTRLTVV.